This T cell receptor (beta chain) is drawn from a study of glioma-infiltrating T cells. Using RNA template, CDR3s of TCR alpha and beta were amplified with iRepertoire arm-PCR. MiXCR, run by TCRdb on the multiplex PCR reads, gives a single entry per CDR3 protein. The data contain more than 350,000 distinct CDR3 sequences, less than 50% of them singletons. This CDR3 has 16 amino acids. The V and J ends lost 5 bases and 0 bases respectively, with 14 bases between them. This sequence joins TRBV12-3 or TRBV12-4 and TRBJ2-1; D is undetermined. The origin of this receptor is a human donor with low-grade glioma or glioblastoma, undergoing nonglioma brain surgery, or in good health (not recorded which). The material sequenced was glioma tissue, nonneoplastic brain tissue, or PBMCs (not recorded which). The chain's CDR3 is CASSPDGLSSYNEQFF. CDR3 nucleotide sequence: TGTGCCAGCAGTCCGGACGGGCTGAGCTCCTACAATGAGCAGTTCTTC.